This T cell receptor (beta chain) originates from a study of blood T cell repertoires in COVID-19. Study in general: COVID-19 samples collected from the United States, Italy and Spain covered acute and convalescent phases.

CDR1 is MNHEY and CDR2 is SVGAGI in the germline V gene. The CDR3 loop spans 12 amino acids. V lost 5 bases and J 12 bases, leaving 14 bases between the germline ends. TCRdb's copy holds only in-frame clones and misses some; the assay was immunoSEQ multiplex PCR. Seen here are 250,000 to 300,000 clones, about 80% observed once, and the top ten hold 3.4%. Among Cohort 3 donors, those recovered had two negative PCRs, clearance, or symptom resolution. The source is a man aged 45 to 65 who had recovered from COVID-19. The chain links TRBV6-5 to TRBJ2-1, with D tentatively TRBD1 (5 bases). The specimen sequenced was PBMCs or T cells enriched from blood (not recorded which). For the CDR3, the DNA is TGTGCCAGCAGTCCTGGGGCTTATAGGCAGTTCTTC. As protein: CASSPGAYRQFF.